The rows below give T cell receptor beta chains drawn from one sample of a study of spatial heterogeneity in lung cancer. Each CDR3 protein gets one entry after TCRdb re-called the 5' RACE reads with MiXCR. This sample yields roughly 79,000 distinct CDR3 sequences, of which around 13% are seen a single time; about 4.6% belongs to the top ten. This specimen was PBMCs, taken at surgery. The receptors were sampled from a male donor with early-stage non-small cell lung cancer. The CDR3 runs from the conserved cysteine through the conserved F or W. The D gene is left open where the match is weak. Clone size is stated in some rows and not others, as once, few, many or a class when expanded.

J gene,V gene,clone size,D gene,CDR3 DNA,CDR3 protein
TRBJ2-7,TRBV29-1,few,TRBD2,TGCAGCGTTGCGGACAATGTGGGGGGGGGAAACTACGAGCAGTACTTC,CSVADNVGGGNYEQYF
TRBJ1-5,TRBV19,few,-,TGTTCCACCCGGGGACCCTATAGCAATCAGCCCCAGCATTTT,CSTRGPYSNQPQHF
TRBJ2-2,TRBV6-6,-,TRBD1,TGTGCCAGCAGTTACTCGGGACAGGGTTTCCCCGGGGAGCTGTTTTTT,CASSYSGQGFPGELFF
TRBJ2-3,TRBV20-1,few,TRBD2,TGCAGTGCGGATCTAGCGGGGGGGGCAGATACGCAGTATTTT,CSADLAGGADTQYF
TRBJ2-3,TRBV11-2,few,-,TGTGCCAGCAGCTCCAGGGTCTCCCTCGGCACAGATACGCAGTATTTT,CASSSRVSLGTDTQYF
TRBJ2-2,TRBV7-3,-,-,TGTGCCAGCAGCTTAATAGAAGTTGGGGAGCTGTTTTTT,CASSLIEVGELFF
TRBJ1-5,TRBV7-4,-,-,TGTGCCAGCAGCTCCCCCCAGCATTTT,CASSSPQHF
TRBJ2-1,TRBV11-2,few,-,TGTGCCAGCAGCCCGTCGGGGCCAAACAATGAGCAGTTCTTC,CASSPSGPNNEQFF
TRBJ2-3,TRBV29-1,few,-,TGCAGCGCCTGCCGGGACACCGGCCACGATACGCAGTATTTT,CSACRDTGHDTQYF
TRBJ1-5,TRBV7-2,-,TRBD1,TGTGCCAGCAGCCCGAGGGACAGATGGGGCAATCAGCCCCAGCATTTT,CASSPRDRWGNQPQHF
TRBJ2-1,TRBV5-5,many,-,TGTGCCAGCAGCTTCTCCCCCCTTACTAGAAAAAGCTCCTACAATGAGCAGTTCTTC,CASSFSPLTRKSSYNEQFF
TRBJ1-4,TRBV20-1,few,-,TGCAGTGCTAGAGAGGCCCCTAGGGGGGAAAAACTGTTTTTT,CSAREAPRGEKLFF
TRBJ2-2,TRBV24-1,-,-,TGTGCCACCGGGGGGACCCTGAACACCGGGGAGCTGTTTTTT,CATGGTLNTGELFF
TRBJ1-3,TRBV7-9,-,TRBD1,TGTGCCAGCAGCTTCGGGACAGGGGGAGACACCATATATTTT,CASSFGTGGDTIYF
TRBJ2-7,TRBV7-3,-,TRBD2,TGTGCCAGCAGCTTGCTAGCGGGAGCCTACGAGCAGTACTTC,CASSLLAGAYEQYF
TRBJ2-1,TRBV29-1,-,TRBD2,TGCAGCGTTGAACTAGCGGGCCGTTCCGGAAAGTTCTTC,CSVELAGRSGKFF
TRBJ2-1,TRBV5-1,-,-,TGCGCCAGCAGCTTGGAGGGGGAGGGGAATGAGCAGTTCTTC,CASSLEGEGNEQFF
TRBJ2-3,TRBV11-2,-,TRBD2,TGTGCCAGCAGCCCCCGGAGTAGCGGGGGGGCTGATACGCAGTATTTT,CASSPRSSGGADTQYF
TRBJ1-1,TRBV4-1,few,-,TGCGCCAGCAGCCAAGAAAGGTTCAGTGAAGCTTTCTTT,CASSQERFSEAFF
TRBJ2-1,TRBV19,many,TRBD1,TGTGCCAGTAGTATTGGGGGGGACAGGGGAAGAAATGAGCAGTTCTTC,CASSIGGDRGRNEQFF
TRBJ2-5,TRBV11-2,many,TRBD2,TGTGCCAGCAGCCCGAGCGGGGACCAAGGAGAGACCCAGTACTTC,CASSPSGDQGETQYF
TRBJ1-1,TRBV29-1,-,-,TGCAGCGCCAATCAGGGTCGGGAGGACACTGAAGCTTTCTTT,CSANQGREDTEAFF
TRBJ1-2,TRBV24-1,-,-,TGTGCCACCGAAGGGGACATAACCGGTTCTAACTATGGCTACACCTTC,CATEGDITGSNYGYTF
TRBJ2-3,TRBV7-9,few,-,TGTGCCAGCAGCTTAGCGACGGCGGTCTTCACAGATACGCAGTATTTT,CASSLATAVFTDTQYF